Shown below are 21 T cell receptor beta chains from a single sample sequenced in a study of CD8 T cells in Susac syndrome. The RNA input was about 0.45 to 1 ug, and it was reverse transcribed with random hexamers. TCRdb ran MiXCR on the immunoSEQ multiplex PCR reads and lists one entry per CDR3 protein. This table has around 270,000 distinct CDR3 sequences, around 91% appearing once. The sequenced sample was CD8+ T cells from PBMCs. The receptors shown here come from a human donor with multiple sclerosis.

The CDR3 bases are TGTGCCAGCAGTTTCCCTTTGACAGTTAGCAATCAGCCCCAGCATTTT. Encoded protein: CASSFPLTVSNQPQHF. This rearrangement joins TRBV28 to TRBJ1-5, with a weak D call TRBD1 (5 bases). This CDR3 has 16 residues. CDR1 is MDHEN, CDR2 SYDVKM, per germline. Trimming cost V 3 bases and J 0 bases, with 12 bases left between them.

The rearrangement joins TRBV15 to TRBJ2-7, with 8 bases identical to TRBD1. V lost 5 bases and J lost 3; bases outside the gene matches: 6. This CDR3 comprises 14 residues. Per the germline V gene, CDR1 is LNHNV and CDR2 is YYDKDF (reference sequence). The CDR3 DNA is TGTGCCACCAGCGGGGGGACAGGAAACTACGAGCAGTACTTC. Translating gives CATSGGTGNYEQYF.

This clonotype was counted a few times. The CDR3: CASTTSRDSLFYGYTF. The CDR3 bases are TGTGCCAGCACCACGTCCCGGGACAGCCTCTTCTATGGCTACACCTTC. The genes are TRBV28 and TRBJ1-2; 7 bases are shared with TRBD1. The trim removed 7 bases at V and 4 bases at J, leaving 15 bases unmatched. Germline loops: CDR1 MDHEN, CDR2 SYDVKM. This CDR3 has 16 amino acids.

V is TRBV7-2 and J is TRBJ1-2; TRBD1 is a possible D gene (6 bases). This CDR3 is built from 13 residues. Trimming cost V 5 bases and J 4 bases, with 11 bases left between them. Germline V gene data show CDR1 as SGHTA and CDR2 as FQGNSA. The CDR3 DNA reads TGTGCCAGCAGCATAGGACAGTCCTATGGCTACACCTTC. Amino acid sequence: CASSIGQSYGYTF.

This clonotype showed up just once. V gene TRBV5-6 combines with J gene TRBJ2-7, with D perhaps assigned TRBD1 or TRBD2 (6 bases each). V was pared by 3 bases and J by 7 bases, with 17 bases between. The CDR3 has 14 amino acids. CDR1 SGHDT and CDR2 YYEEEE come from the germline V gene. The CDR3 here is CASSSPGASLEQYF. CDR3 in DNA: TGTGCCAGCAGCTCTCCGGGGGCCTCGTTGGAGCAGTACTTC.

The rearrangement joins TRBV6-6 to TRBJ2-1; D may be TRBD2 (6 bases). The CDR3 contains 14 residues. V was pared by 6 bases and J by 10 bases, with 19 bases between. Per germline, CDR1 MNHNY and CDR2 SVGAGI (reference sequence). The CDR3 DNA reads TGTGCCAGCAGACTTCGCTGGGGGGTGAGCGAGCAGTTCTTC. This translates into CASRLRWGVSEQFF.

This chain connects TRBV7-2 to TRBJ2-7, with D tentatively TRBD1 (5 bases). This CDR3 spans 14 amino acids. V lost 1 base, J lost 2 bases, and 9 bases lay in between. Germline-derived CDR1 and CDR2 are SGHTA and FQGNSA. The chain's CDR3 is CASSLGRVPYEQYF. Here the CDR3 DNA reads TGTGCCAGCAGCTTAGGCAGGGTCCCCTACGAGCAGTACTTC.

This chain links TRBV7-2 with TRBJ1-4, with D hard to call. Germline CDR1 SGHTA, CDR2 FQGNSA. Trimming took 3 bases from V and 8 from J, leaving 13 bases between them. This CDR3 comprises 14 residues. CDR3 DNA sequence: TGTGCCAGCAGCTTGGAGGTGGAGGAAGAAAAACTGTTTTTT. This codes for CASSLEVEEEKLFF.

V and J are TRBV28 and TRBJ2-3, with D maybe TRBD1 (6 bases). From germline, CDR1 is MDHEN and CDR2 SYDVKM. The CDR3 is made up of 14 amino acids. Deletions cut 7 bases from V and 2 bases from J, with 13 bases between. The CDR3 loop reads CASTPTGPTDTQYF. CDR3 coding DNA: TGTGCCAGCACCCCGACAGGACCCACAGATACGCAGTATTTT.

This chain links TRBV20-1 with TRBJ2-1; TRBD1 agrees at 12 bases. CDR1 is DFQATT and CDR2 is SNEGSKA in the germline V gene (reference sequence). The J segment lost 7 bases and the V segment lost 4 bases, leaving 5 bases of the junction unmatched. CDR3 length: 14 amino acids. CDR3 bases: TGCAGTGCTATCCGGGACAGGGGGCATAATGAGCAGTTCTTC. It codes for CSAIRDRGHNEQFF.

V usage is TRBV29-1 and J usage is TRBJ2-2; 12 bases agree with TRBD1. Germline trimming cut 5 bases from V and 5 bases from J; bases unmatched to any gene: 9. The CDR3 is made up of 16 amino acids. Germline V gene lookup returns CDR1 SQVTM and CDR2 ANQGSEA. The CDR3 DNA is TGCAGCGTTATACCGGGACAGGGGGCCGAGACCGGGGAGCTGTTTTTT. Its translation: CSVIPGQGAETGELFF.

CDR3: CASSWGTEETQYF. The CDR3 DNA sequence: TGTGCCAGCAGTTGGGGGACAGAAGAGACCCAGTACTTC. This rearrangement joins TRBV28 to TRBJ2-5; TRBD1 matches at 7 bases. The CDR3 is 13 amino acids. Germline assignment: CDR1 MDHEN and CDR2 SYDVKM. Trimming cost V 4 bases and J 3 bases; bases outside gene matches: 2.

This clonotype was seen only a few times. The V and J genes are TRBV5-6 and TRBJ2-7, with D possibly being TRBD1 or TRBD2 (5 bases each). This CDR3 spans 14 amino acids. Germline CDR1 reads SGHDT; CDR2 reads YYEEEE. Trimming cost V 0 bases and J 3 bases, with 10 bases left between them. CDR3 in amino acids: CASSLGGVDYEQYF. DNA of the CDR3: TGTGCCAGCAGCTTGGGAGGGGTGGACTACGAGCAGTACTTC. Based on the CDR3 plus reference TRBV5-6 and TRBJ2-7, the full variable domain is DAGVTQSPTHLIKTRGQQVTLRCSPKSGHDTVSWYQQALGQGPQFIFQYYEEEERQRGNFPDRFSGHQFPNYSSELNVNALLLGDSALYLCASSLGGVDYEQYFGPGTRLTVT.

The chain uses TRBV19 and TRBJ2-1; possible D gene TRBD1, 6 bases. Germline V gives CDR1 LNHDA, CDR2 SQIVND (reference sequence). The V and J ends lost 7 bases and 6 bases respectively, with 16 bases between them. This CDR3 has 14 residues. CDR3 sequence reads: CASTPDDRPNEQFF. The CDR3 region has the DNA TGTGCCAGTACCCCAGACGACAGGCCCAATGAGCAGTTCTTC.

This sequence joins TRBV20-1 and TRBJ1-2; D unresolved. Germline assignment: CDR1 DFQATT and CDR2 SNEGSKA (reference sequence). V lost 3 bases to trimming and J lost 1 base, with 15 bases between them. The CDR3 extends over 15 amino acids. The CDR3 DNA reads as TGCAGTGCTAGGGTCGGGATTCAACTTAACTATGGCTACACCTTC. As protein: CSARVGIQLNYGYTF.

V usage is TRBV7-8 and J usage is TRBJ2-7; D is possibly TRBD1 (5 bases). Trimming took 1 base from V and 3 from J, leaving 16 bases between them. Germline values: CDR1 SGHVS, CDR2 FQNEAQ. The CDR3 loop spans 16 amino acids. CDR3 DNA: TGTGCCAGCAGCTTAGGAGACAGCCTTCTCGGCTACGAGCAGTACTTC. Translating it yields CASSLGDSLLGYEQYF.

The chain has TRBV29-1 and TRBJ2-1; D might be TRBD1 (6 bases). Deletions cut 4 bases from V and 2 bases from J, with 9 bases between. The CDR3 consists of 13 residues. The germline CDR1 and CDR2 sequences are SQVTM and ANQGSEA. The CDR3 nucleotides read TGCAGCGTTGTCGGGACACCCTACAATGAGCAGTTCTTC. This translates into CSVVGTPYNEQFF.

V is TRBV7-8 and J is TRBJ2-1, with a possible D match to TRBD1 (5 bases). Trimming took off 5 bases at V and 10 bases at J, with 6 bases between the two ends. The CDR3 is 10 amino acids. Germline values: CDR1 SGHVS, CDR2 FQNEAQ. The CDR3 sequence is CASSRTEQFF. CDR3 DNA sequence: TGTGCCAGCAGCCGGACAGAGCAGTTCTTC.

The CDR3 DNA sequence: TGTGCCAGCAGCCACGGGACCTCCGGCGAGCAGTACTTC. As protein: CASSHGTSGEQYF. The rearrangement uses TRBV13 and TRBJ2-7; D assignment may be TRBD1 or TRBD2 (5 bases each). There are 13 residues in the CDR3. V was trimmed by 5 bases and J by 6 bases, leaving 14 bases between them. Per germline, CDR1 PRHDT and CDR2 FYEKMQ (reference sequence).

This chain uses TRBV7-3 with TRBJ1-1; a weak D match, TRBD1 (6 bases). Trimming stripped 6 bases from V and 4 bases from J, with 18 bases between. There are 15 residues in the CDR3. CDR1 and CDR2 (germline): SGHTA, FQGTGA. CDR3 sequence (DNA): TGTGCCAGCAGTCATGGGAATGGGGGCGGCACTGAAGCTTTCTTT. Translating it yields CASSHGNGGGTEAFF.

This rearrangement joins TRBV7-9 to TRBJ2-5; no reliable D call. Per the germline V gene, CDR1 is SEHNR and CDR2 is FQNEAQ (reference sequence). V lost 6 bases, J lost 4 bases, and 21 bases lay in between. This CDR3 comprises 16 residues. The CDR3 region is CASSSPPPRNVETQYF. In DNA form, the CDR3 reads TGTGCCAGCAGTTCTCCGCCCCCGCGTAATGTAGAGACCCAGTACTTC.